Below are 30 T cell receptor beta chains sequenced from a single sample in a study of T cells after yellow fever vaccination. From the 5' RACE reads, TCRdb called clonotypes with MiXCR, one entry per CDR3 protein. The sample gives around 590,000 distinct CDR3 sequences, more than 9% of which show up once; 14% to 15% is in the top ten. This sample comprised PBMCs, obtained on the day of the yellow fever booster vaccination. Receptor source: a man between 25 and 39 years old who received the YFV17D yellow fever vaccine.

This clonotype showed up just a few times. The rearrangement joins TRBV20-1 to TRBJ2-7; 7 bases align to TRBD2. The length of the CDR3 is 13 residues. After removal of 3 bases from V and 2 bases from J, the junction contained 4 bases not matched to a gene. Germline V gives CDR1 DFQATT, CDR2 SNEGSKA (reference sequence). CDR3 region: CSARAGETYEQYF. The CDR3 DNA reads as TGCAGTGCTAGGGCGGGGGAAACCTACGAGCAGTACTTC.

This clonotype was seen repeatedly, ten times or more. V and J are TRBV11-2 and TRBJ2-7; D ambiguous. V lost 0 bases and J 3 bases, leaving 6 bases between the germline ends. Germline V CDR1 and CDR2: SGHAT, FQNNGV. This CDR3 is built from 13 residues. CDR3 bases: TGTGCCAGCAGCTTAGATTCCATCTACGAGCAGTACTTC. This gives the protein CASSLDSIYEQYF.

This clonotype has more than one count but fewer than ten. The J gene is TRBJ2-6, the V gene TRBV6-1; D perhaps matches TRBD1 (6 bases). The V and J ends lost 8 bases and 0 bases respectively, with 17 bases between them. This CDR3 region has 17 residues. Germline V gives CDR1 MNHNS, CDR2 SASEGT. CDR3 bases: TGTGCCAGCTTGGACAGTTATATCCCCTCTGGGGCCAACGTCCTGACTTTC. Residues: CASLDSYIPSGANVLTF.

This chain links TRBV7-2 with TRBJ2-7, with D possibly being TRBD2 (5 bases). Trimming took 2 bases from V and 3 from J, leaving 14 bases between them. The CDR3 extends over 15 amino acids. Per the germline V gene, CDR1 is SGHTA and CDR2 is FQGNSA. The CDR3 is CASSLRPGGSYEQYF. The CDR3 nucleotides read TGTGCCAGCAGCTTAAGGCCAGGAGGTAGCTACGAGCAGTACTTC.

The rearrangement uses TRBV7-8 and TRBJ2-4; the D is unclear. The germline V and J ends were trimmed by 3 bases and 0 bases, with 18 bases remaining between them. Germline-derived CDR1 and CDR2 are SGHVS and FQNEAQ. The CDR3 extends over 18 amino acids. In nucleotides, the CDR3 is TGTGCCAGCAGCTTTCTTGGGATTTCCGCGCTAGCCAAAAACATTCAGTACTTC. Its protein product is CASSFLGISALAKNIQYF.

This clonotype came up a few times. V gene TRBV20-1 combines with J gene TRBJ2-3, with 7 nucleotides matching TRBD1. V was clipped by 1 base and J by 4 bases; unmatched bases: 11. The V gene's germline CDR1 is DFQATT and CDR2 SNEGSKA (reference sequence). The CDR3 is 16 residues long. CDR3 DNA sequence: TGCAGTGCTAGAGCCTTCGACAGGGACAATCCAGATACGCAGTATTTT. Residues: CSARAFDRDNPDTQYF.

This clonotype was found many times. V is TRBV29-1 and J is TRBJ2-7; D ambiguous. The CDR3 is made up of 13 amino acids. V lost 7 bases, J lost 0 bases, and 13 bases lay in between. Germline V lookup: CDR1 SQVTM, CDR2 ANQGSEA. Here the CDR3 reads CSARTEFSYEQYF. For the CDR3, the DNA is TGCAGCGCTAGGACGGAGTTCTCCTACGAGCAGTACTTC.

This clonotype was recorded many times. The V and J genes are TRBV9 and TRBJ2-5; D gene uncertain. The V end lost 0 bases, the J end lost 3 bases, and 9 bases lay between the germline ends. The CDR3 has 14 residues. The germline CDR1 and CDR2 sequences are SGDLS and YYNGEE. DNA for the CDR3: TGTGCCAGCAGCGTAGGTGGGCTCGAAGAGACCCAGTACTTC. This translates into CASSVGGLEETQYF.

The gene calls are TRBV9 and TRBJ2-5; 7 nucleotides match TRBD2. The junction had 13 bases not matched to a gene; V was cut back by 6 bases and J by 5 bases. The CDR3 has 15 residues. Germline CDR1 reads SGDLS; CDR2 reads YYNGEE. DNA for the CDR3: TGTGCCAGCACACCCGGGCGGGGGACCGTCGAGACCCAGTACTTC. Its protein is CASTPGRGTVETQYF.

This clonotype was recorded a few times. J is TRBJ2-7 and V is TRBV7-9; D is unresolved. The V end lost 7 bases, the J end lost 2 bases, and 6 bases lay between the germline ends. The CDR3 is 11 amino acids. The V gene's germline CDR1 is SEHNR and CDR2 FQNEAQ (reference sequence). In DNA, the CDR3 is TGTGCCAGCACGGATACCTACGAGCAGTACTTC. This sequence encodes CASTDTYEQYF.

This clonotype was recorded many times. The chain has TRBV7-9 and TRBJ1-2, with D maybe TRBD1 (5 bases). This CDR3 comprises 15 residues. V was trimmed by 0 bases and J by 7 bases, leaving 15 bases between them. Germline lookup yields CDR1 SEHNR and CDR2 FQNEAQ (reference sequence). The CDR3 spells CASSLAGQEGPGYTF. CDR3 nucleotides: TGTGCCAGCAGCTTAGCGGGGCAGGAGGGACCTGGCTACACCTTC.

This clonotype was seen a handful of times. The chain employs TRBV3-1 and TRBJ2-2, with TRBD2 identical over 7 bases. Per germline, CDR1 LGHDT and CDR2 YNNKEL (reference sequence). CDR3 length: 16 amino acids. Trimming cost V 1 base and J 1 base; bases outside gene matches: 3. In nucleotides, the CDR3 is TGTGCCAGCAGCCAAGTAAAGCGGGAGAACACCGGGGAGCTGTTTTTT. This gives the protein CASSQVKRENTGELFF.

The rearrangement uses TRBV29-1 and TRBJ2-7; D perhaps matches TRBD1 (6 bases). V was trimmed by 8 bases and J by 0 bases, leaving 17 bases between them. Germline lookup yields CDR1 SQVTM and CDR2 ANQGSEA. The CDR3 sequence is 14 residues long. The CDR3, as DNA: TGCAGCACGATAGAACAGGGCCTCTCCTACGAGCAGTACTTC. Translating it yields CSTIEQGLSYEQYF.

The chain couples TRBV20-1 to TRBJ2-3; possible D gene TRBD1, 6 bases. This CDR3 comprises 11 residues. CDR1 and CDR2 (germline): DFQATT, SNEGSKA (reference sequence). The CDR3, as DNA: TGCAGCACAGGGAGCACAGATACGCAGTATTTT. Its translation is CSTGSTDTQYF.

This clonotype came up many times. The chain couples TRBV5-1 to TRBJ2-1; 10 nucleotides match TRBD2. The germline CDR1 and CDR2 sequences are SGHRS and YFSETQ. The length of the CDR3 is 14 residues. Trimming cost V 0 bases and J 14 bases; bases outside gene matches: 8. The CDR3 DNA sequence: TGCGCCAGCAGCTTGGGGTCGGCTAGCGGGAGTGAGTTCTTC. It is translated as CASSLGSASGSEFF. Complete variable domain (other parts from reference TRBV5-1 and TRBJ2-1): KAGVTQTPRYLIKTRGQQVTLSCSPISGHRSVSWYQQTPGQGLQFLFEYFSETQRNKGNFPGRFSGRQFSNSRSEMNVSTLELGDSALYLCASSLGSASGSEFFGPGTRLTVL.

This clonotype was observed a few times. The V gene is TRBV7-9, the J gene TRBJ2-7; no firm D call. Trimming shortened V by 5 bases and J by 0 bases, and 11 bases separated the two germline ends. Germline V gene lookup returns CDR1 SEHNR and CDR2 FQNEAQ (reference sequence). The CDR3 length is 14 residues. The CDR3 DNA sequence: TGTGCCAGCAGCCCCTCAGAGGTCTCCTACGAGCAGTACTTC. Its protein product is CASSPSEVSYEQYF.

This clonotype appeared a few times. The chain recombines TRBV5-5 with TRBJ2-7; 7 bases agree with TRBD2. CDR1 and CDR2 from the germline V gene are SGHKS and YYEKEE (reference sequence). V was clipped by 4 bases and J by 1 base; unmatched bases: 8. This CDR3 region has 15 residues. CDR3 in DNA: TGTGCCAGCAGCCCGGATGGGGGAGGGTCCTACGAGCAGTACTTC. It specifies CASSPDGGGSYEQYF. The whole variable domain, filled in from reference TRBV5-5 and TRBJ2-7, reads DAGVTQSPTHLIKTRGQQVTLRCSPISGHKSVSWYQQVLGQGPQFIFQYYEKEERGRGNFPDRFSARQFPNYSSELNVNALLLGDSALYLCASSPDGGGSYEQYFGPGTRLTVT.

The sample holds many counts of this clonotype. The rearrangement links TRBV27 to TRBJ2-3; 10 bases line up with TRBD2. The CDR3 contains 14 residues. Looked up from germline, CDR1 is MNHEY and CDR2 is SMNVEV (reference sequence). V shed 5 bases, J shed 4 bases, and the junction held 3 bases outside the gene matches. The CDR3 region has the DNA TGTGCCAGCAGTAGACTAGCGGGCGCAGATACGCAGTATTTT. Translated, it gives CASSRLAGADTQYF.

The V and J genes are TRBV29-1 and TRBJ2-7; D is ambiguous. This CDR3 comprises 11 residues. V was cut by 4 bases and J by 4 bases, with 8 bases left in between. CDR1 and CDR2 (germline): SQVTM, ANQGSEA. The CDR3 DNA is TGCAGCGTTGCGAGCCTTTACGAGCAGTACTTC. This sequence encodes CSVASLYEQYF.

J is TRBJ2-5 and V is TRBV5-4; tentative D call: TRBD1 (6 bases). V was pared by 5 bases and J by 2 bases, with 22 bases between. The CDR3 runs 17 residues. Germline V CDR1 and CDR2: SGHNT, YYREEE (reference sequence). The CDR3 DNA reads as TGTGCCAGCAGGGCCGGGACATCCCTCCCCACTCAAGAGACCCAGTACTTC. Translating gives CASRAGTSLPTQETQYF. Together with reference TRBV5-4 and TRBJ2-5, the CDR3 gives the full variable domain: ETGVTQSPTHLIKTRGQQVTLRCSSQSGHNTVSWYQQALGQGPQFIFQYYREEENGRGNFPPRFSGLQFPNYSSELNVNALELDDSALYLCASRAGTSLPTQETQYFGPGTRLLVL.

The DNA for the CDR3 is TGTGCCAGCTCACCACTCGGAGTCTCTGGAAACACCATATATTTT. Protein: CASSPLGVSGNTIYF. The rearrangement links TRBV18 to TRBJ1-3, with D unclear. Germline-derived CDR1 and CDR2 are KGHSH and LQKENI. V shed 1 base and J shed 0 bases, with 7 bases lying between them. CDR3 length: 15 amino acids.

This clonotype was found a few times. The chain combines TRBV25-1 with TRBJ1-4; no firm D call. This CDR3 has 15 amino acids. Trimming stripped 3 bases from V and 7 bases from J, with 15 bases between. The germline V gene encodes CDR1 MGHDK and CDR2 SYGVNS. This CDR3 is CASSDPRKVGEKLFF. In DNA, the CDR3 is TGTGCCAGCAGTGATCCCCGGAAGGTCGGTGAAAAACTGTTTTTT.

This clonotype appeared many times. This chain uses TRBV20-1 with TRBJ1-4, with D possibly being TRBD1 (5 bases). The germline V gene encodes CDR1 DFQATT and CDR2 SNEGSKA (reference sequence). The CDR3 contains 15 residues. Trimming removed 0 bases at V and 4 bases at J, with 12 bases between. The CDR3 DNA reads TGCAGTGCTAGAGATTCAAGGGGCCTTAATGAAAAACTGTTTTTT. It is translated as CSARDSRGLNEKLFF.

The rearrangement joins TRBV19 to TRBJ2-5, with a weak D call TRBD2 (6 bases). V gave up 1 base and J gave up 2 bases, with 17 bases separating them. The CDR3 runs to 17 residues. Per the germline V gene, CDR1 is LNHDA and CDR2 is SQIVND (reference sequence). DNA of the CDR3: TGTGCCAGTAGTATAGCGTTCCAGGGCGGAGGGCAAGAGACCCAGTACTTC. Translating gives CASSIAFQGGGQETQYF.

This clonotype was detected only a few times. The CDR3 nucleotides are TGTGCCAGCAGAGGGCAGGGAAACAATGAGCAGTTCTTC. Encoded protein: CASRGQGNNEQFF. The chain employs TRBV6-2 or TRBV6-3 and TRBJ2-1; D possibly corresponds to TRBD1 (5 bases). V lost 6 bases and J 5 bases, leaving 11 bases between the germline ends. The CDR3 sequence is 13 residues long. CDR1 MNHEY and CDR2 SVGEGT come from the germline V gene.

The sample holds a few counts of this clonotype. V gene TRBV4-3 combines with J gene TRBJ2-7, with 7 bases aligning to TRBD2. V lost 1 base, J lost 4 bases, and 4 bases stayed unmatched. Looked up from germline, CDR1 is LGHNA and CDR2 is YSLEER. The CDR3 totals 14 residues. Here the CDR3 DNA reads TGCGCCAGCAGCCAAGGGTCTAGCGGATACGAGCAGTACTTC. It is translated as CASSQGSSGYEQYF.

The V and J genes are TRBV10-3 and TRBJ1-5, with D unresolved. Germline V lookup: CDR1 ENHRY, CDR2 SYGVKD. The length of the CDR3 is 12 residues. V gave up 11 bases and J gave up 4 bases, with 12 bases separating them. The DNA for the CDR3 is TGTGCCGCCCGAGGCGAAAATCAGCCCCAGCATTTT. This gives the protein CAARGENQPQHF.

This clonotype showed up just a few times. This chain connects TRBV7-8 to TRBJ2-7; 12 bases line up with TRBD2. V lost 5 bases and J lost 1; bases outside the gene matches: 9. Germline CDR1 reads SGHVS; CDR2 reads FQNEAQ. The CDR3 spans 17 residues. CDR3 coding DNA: TGTGCCAGCAGCCTACGACTAGCGGGAGTCATTTCCTACGAGCAGTACTTC. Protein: CASSLRLAGVISYEQYF.

CDR3 in DNA: TGTGCCAGCAGTTACTTTAGCGGGAGGGTCGACAATGAGCAGTTCTTC. Translation gives CASSYFSGRVDNEQFF. V is TRBV6-2 or TRBV6-3 and J is TRBJ2-1; the match to TRBD2 covers 11 bases. CDR3 length equals 16 residues. V trimming: 1 base; J trimming: 5 bases; junction bases outside the gene matches: 4. Germline assignment: CDR1 MNHEY and CDR2 SVGEGT.

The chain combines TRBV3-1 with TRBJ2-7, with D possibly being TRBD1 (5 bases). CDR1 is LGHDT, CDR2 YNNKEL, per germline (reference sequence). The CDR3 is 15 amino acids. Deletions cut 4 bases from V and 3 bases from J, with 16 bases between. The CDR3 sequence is CASSPSGDRNYEQYF. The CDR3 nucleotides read TGTGCCAGCAGCCCCTCCGGAGACAGAAACTACGAGCAGTACTTC.